This T cell receptor (beta chain) was recorded in a study of blood T cells in healthy people across ages. The authors ran a second PCR of about 6 to 11 cycles using a sample-barcoded 5' primer and a J-beta primer mix. Tagging of each cDNA molecule was performed by a template-switch adaptor with 12 random nucleotides. TCRdb itself ran the 5' RACE reads through MiXCR, one entry per CDR3 protein. Found here are some 750,000 distinct CDR3 sequences, about a fifth of them singletons; the top ten hold 22%. This clonotype was observed at least ten times. This CDR3 is built from 15 residues. The junction had 9 bases not matched to a gene; V was cut back by 6 bases and J by 9 bases.

Sequencing was carried out using blood. V and J are TRBV12-3 or TRBV12-4 and TRBJ1-5, with 12 nucleotides matching TRBD1. The receptor comes from an older man in good health. The CDR3 sequence is CASSQPGTGGWPQHF. The DNA of the CDR3 is TGTGCCAGCAGCCAGCCAGGGACAGGGGGCTGGCCCCAGCATTTT.